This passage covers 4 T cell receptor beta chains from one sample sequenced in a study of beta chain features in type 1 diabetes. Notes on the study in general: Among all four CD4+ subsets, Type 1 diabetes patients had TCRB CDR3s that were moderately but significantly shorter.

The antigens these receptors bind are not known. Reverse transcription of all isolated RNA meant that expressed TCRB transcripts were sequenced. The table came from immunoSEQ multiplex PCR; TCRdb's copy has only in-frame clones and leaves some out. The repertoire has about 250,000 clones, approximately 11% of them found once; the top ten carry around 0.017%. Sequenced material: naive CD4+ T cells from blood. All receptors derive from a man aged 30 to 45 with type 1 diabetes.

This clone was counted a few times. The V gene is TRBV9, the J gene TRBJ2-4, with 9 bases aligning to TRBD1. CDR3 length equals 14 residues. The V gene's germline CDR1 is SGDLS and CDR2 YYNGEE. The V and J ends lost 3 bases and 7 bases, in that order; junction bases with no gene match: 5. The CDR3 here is CASSAGGTGNIQYF. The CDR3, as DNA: TGTGCCAGCAGCGCAGGGGGGACAGGGAACATTCAGTACTTC.

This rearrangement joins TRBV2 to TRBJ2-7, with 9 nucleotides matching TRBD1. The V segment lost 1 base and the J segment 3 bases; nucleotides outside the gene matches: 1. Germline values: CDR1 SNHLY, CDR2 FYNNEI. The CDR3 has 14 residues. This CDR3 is CASSEGGQGYEQYF. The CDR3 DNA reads TGTGCCAGCAGTGAAGGGGGACAGGGCTACGAGCAGTACTTC. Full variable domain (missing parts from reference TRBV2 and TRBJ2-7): EPEVTQTPSHQVTQMGQEVILRCVPISNHLYFYWYRQILGQKVEFLVSFYNNEISEKSEIFDDQFSVERPDGSNFTLKIRSTKLEDSAMYFCASSEGGQGYEQYFGPGTRLTVT.

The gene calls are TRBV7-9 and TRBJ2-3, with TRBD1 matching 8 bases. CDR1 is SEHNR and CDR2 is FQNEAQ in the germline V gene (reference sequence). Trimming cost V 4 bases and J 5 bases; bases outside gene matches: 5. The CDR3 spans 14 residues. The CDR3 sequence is CASSYQGAQDTQYF. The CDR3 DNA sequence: TGTGCCAGCAGCTACCAGGGGGCCCAAGATACGCAGTATTTT.

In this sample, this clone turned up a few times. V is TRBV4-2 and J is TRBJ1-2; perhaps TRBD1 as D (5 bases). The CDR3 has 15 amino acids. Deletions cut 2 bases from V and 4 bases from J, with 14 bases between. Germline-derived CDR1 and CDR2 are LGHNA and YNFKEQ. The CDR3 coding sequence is TGTGCCAGCAGCCAAAGTGGACAAGGAGCCTATGGCTACACCTTC. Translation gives CASSQSGQGAYGYTF.